The 20 T cell receptor beta chains given below trace back to one sample, sequenced in a study of shared clonotypes between healthy human individuals. Profiled with immunoSEQ multiplex PCR; TCRdb holds only in-frame clones, not every one. The sample shows hundreds of thousands of clones, about 74% of them seen only once. The sample consisted of memory CD4+ T cells sorted from blood. Subset meaning: CD45RA-negative fraction. These receptors were collected from a woman aged 25-40 years in good health.

The gene calls are TRBV6-6 and TRBJ1-5; D is ambiguous. This CDR3 comprises 14 residues. With 0 bases removed from V and 7 bases from J, the gap between germline ends came to 10 bases. From germline, CDR1 is MNHNY and CDR2 SVGAGI (reference sequence). The CDR3 DNA sequence: TGTGCCAGCAGTTACTCGACGGGCCACCAGCCCCAGCATTTT. Residues: CASSYSTGHQPQHF.

This clone showed up just a few times. The chain recombines TRBV7-9 with TRBJ2-7, with TRBD2 as a possible D gene (5 bases). V was cut by 0 bases and J by 3 bases, with 18 bases left in between. Per the germline V gene, CDR1 is SEHNR and CDR2 is FQNEAQ (reference sequence). The CDR3 covers 17 residues. The DNA of the CDR3 is TGTGCCAGCAGCTTAGCGCATTCGAGCGGAGGCCTCTACGAGCAGTACTTC. The encoded protein is CASSLAHSSGGLYEQYF.

The chain is built from TRBV14 and TRBJ1-2; no reliable D call. This CDR3 spans 15 amino acids. Looked up from germline, CDR1 is SGHDN and CDR2 is FVKESK. V lost 0 bases and J lost 2, with 10 bases in between. CDR3 amino acids: CASSQDVHTNYGYTF. DNA for the CDR3: TGTGCCAGCAGCCAAGATGTTCACACCAACTATGGCTACACCTTC. Full variable domain (missing parts from reference TRBV14 and TRBJ1-2): EAGVTQFPSHSVIEKGQTVTLRCDPISGHDNLYWYRRVMGKEIKFLLHFVKESKQDESGMPNNRFLAERTGGTYSTLKVQPAELEDSGVYFCASSQDVHTNYGYTFGSGTRLTVV.

CDR3 DNA: TGTGCCAGCAGAGTCGGACTAGCGGGAGCAGGCGGGGAGCTGTTTTTT. It specifies CASRVGLAGAGGELFF. The J gene is TRBJ2-2, the V gene TRBV2, with 13 positions matching TRBD2. This CDR3 comprises 16 residues. The trim removed 6 bases at V and 7 bases at J, leaving 8 bases unmatched. Germline V gives CDR1 SNHLY, CDR2 FYNNEI.

As regards this clone: Other DNA sequences within the sample encode an identical CDR3. The genes are TRBV28 and TRBJ2-5; D not certain. The V gene's germline CDR1 is MDHEN and CDR2 SYDVKM. V lost 3 bases to trimming and J lost 5 bases, with 10 bases between them. This CDR3 has 13 amino acids. CDR3 sequence reads: CASSFGIQETQYF. In nucleotides, the CDR3 is TGTGCCAGCAGTTTTGGTATTCAGGAGACCCAGTACTTC.

The chain joins TRBV5-1 to TRBJ2-7; TRBD1 agrees at 8 bases. V shed 4 bases, J shed 2 bases, and the junction held 8 bases outside the gene matches. There are 15 residues in the CDR3. Germline values: CDR1 SGHRS, CDR2 YFSETQ. Here the CDR3 reads CASSPAWTGTYEQYF. As DNA, the CDR3 is TGCGCCAGCAGCCCGGCTTGGACAGGGACCTACGAGCAGTACTTC.

This clone was counted once. A far more abundant clone sits one base away, making this likely a read error. The chain carries TRBV10-3 and TRBJ2-7; D might be TRBD2 (5 bases). The V end lost 6 bases, the J end lost 3 bases, and 9 bases lay between the germline ends. From germline, CDR1 is ENHRY and CDR2 SYGVKD. The CDR3 is made up of 12 amino acids. CDR3 bases: TGTGCCATCAGAAAGAGGGACTACGAGCAGTACTTC. Translation: CAIRKRDYEQYF.

Notes on this clone: The same CDR3 also results from other DNA sequences found in this sample. The genes are TRBV10-1 and TRBJ2-2; 8 nucleotides match TRBD1. The CDR3 runs 14 residues. Germline-derived CDR1 and CDR2 are WNHNN and SYGVQD (reference sequence). The V gene end was trimmed by 4 bases and the J gene end by 6 bases; junction bases not matched to a gene: 4. This CDR3 reads CASSGGTGAGELFF. The CDR3 DNA sequence: TGCGCCAGCAGTGGGGGGACAGGTGCCGGGGAGCTGTTTTTT.

CDR3: CAWSETSGIWNEQFF. The DNA for the CDR3 is TGTGCCTGGAGTGAGACTAGCGGGATTTGGAATGAGCAGTTCTTC. The chain uses TRBV30 and TRBJ2-1, with 11 positions matching TRBD2. This CDR3 comprises 15 residues. Germline lookup yields CDR1 GTSNPN and CDR2 SVGIG (reference sequence). J lost 7 bases, V lost 1 base, and 6 bases had no gene match.

The V call is TRBV27, the J call TRBJ2-3; TRBD1 matches 11 bases. J was trimmed by 6 bases and V by 5 bases; bases with no gene match: 13. Germline lookup yields CDR1 MNHEY and CDR2 SMNVEV (reference sequence). The CDR3 contains 17 residues. The CDR3: CASSPLVRDRGSDTQYF. CDR3 sequence (DNA): TGTGCCAGCAGTCCCCTGGTCCGGGACAGGGGGTCGGATACGCAGTATTTT.

This sequence joins TRBV27 and TRBJ2-3, with 8 bases aligning to TRBD1. Per the germline V gene, CDR1 is MNHEY and CDR2 is SMNVEV (reference sequence). The V and J ends lost 5 bases and 4 bases, in that order; junction bases with no gene match: 11. The CDR3 covers 16 residues. CDR3 in amino acids: CASSPLGRGRADTQYF. The CDR3 nucleotides are TGTGCCAGCAGTCCTCTCGGCAGGGGGCGGGCAGATACGCAGTATTTT.

The sample holds a few counts of this clone. The gene calls are TRBV6-1 and TRBJ1-1; a possible D gene is TRBD1 (6 bases). CDR1 is MNHNS, CDR2 SASEGT, per germline. The length of the CDR3 is 15 residues. Trimming removed 2 bases at V and 0 bases at J, with 10 bases between. CDR3: CASSESQGMNTEAFF. As DNA, the CDR3 is TGTGCCAGCAGTGAATCACAGGGCATGAACACTGAAGCTTTCTTT.

The CDR3 DNA follows: TGCGCCAGTCGGGAGCCCGGCTCCTACAATGAGCAGTTCTTC. This codes for CASREPGSYNEQFF. The chain joins TRBV5-1 to TRBJ2-1; weak D call: TRBD2 (6 bases). The CDR3 is 14 amino acids. V lost 8 bases, J lost 0 bases, and 12 bases lay in between. The germline V gene has CDR1 SGHRS and CDR2 YFSETQ.

The J gene is TRBJ1-4, the V gene TRBV2, with D maybe TRBD1 (5 bases). The V gene lost 2 bases and the J gene lost 0 bases, with 10 bases spanning the gap. In germline, CDR1 is SNHLY, CDR2 FYNNEI. The CDR3 has 16 residues. Here the CDR3 DNA reads TGTGCCAGCAGTGAAAGGACATTTCCAACTAATGAAAAACTGTTTTTT. Its translation: CASSERTFPTNEKLFF.

This chain links TRBV27 with TRBJ2-5; 10 bases match TRBD2. The V segment lost 2 bases and the J segment 4 bases; nucleotides outside the gene matches: 10. CDR3 length: 17 residues. Germline loops: CDR1 MNHEY, CDR2 SMNVEV (reference sequence). The CDR3 DNA is TGTGCCAGCAGTTTAAGGGAAGGGGCTAGCGGGAGAGAGACCCAGTACTTC. Protein: CASSLREGASGRETQYF.

This sequence joins TRBV5-5 and TRBJ2-2, with D uncertain. Germline values: CDR1 SGHKS, CDR2 YYEKEE (reference sequence). The CDR3 has 14 amino acids. V was shortened by 9 bases and J by 5 bases, with 17 bases between the two germline ends. This CDR3 is CATDSRASTGELFF. In DNA form, the CDR3 reads TGTGCCACCGATTCTCGTGCGAGTACCGGGGAGCTGTTTTTT.

CDR3 DNA: TGCAGCGTTTCCGGACAGGGGTTATTTCAGCCCCAGCATTTT. Translating gives CSVSGQGLFQPQHF. The chain has TRBV29-1 and TRBJ1-5; 9 nucleotides line up with TRBD1. V lost 5 bases and J lost 6; bases outside the gene matches: 8. The CDR3 sequence is 14 residues long. The germline CDR1 and CDR2 sequences are SQVTM and ANQGSEA.

V usage is TRBV7-3 and J usage is TRBJ2-3; D is unclear. Trimming took 5 bases from V and 0 from J, leaving 15 bases between them. The CDR3 runs to 16 residues. Germline CDR1 reads SGHTA; CDR2 reads FQGTGA. The CDR3 sequence is CASSPTRGGSTDTQYF. The CDR3 DNA is TGTGCCAGCAGCCCCACTCGCGGCGGTAGCACAGATACGCAGTATTTT.

To note about this clone: The sample has other DNA sequences that encode this CDR3 too. The rearrangement joins TRBV28 to TRBJ2-6; D uncertain. Germline V gene sequence: CDR1 MDHEN, CDR2 SYDVKM. Trimming cost V 1 base and J 0 bases, with 7 bases left between them. There are 16 residues in the CDR3. The DNA for the CDR3 is TGTGCCAGCAGTTTATTGAGCGTCTCTGGGGCCAACGTCCTGACTTTC. Its translation is CASSLLSVSGANVLTF. The entire variable domain, with the rest obtained from reference TRBV28 and TRBJ2-6, is as follows: DVKVTQSSRYLVKRTGEKVFLECVQDMDHENMFWYRQDPGLGLRLIYFSYDVKMKEKGDIPEGYSVSREKKERFSLILESASTNQTSMYLCASSLLSVSGANVLTFGAGSRLTVL.

The chain links TRBV5-1 to TRBJ2-5, with TRBD2 matching over 7 bases. V lost 5 bases, J lost 6 bases, and 7 bases stayed unmatched. The CDR3 is made up of 13 amino acids. Germline values: CDR1 SGHRS, CDR2 YFSETQ. DNA for the CDR3: TGCGCCAGCAGGGGAGGGGAGGATCAGACCCAGTACTTC. Protein: CASRGGEDQTQYF. Based on the CDR3 plus reference TRBV5-1 and TRBJ2-5, the full variable domain is KAGVTQTPRYLIKTRGQQVTLSCSPISGHRSVSWYQQTPGQGLQFLFEYFSETQRNKGNFPGRFSGRQFSNSRSEMNVSTLELGDSALYLCASRGGEDQTQYFGPGTRLLVL.